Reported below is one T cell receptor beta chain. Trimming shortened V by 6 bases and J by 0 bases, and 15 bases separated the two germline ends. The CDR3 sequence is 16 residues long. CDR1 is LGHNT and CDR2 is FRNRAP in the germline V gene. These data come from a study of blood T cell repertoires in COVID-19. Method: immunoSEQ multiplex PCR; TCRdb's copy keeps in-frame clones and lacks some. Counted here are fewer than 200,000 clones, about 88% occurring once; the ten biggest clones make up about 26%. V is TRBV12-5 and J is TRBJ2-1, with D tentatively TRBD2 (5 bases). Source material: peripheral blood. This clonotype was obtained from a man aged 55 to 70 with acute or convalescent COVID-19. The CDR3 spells CASGRGFGVSYNEQFF. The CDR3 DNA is TGTGCTAGTGGCCGGGGATTCGGGGTCTCCTACAATGAGCAGTTCTTC.